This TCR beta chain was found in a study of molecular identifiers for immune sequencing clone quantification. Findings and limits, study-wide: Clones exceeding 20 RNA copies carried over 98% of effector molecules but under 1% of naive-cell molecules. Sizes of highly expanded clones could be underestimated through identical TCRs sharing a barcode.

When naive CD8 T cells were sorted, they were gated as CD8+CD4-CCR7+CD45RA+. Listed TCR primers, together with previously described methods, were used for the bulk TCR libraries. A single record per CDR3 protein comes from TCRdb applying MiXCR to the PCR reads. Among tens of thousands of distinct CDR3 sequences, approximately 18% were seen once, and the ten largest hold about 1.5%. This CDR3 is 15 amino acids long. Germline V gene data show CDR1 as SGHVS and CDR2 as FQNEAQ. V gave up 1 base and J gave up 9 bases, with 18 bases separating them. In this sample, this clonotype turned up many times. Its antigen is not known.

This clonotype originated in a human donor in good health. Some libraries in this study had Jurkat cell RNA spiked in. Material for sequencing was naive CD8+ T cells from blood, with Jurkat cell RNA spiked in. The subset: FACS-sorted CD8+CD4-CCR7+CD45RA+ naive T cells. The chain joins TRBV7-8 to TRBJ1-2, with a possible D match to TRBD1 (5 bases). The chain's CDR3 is CASSLGTQASARYTF. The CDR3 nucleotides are TGTGCCAGCAGCTTAGGGACACAGGCATCGGCGCGCTACACCTTC.